These 3 T cell receptor beta chains share one sample of origin, sequenced in a study of cytomegalovirus exposure and HLA in healthy donors. PCR used 60 Vbeta primers and 13 Jbeta primers. Libraries were prepared by immunoSEQ multiplex PCR; TCRdb keeps only in-frame clonotypes and omits some of them. The table lists about 88,000 clones. The source material was PBMCs. These receptor sequences come from a girl aged 10 to 17 in good health and CMV-seropositive.

The genes are TRBV15 and TRBJ1-5; no clear D gene. The length of the CDR3 is 13 residues. Trimming removed 6 bases from V and 7 bases from J, with 13 bases in between. CDR1 and CDR2 (germline): LNHNV, YYDKDF (reference sequence). CDR3 coding DNA: TGTGCCACCAGGTCAAACACGGGGCAGCCCCAGCATTTT. Translating it yields CATRSNTGQPQHF. The whole variable domain, remainder taken from reference TRBV15 and TRBJ1-5, is DAMVIQNPRYQVTQFGKPVTLSCSQTLNHNVMYWYQQKSSQAPKLLFHYYDKDFNNEADTPDNFQSRRPNTSFCFLDIRSPGLGDTAMYLCATRSNTGQPQHFGDGTRLSIL.

This chain joins TRBV5-6 and TRBJ2-5, with D unresolved. The CDR3 spans 15 residues. V shed 0 bases and J shed 5 bases, with 14 bases lying between them. The germline gives CDR1 SGHDT, CDR2 YYEEEE. CDR3 amino acids: CASSLVEYRPETQYF. CDR3 in DNA: TGTGCCAGCAGCTTGGTGGAGTATCGACCGGAGACCCAGTACTTC.

The CDR3 here is CASKGGNSPLHF. The DNA of the CDR3 is TGTGCCAGCAAAGGGGGTAATTCACCCCTCCACTTT. The chain combines TRBV28 with TRBJ1-6; tentatively, D is TRBD1 (6 bases). The CDR3 loop spans 12 amino acids. V shed 7 bases and J shed 6 bases, with 7 bases lying between them. Looked up from germline, CDR1 is MDHEN and CDR2 is SYDVKM.